These 18 T cell receptor beta chains were all obtained from the same sample, sequenced in a study of T cells in localized non-small cell lung cancer. The assay was immunoSEQ multiplex PCR, and TCRdb's table has in-frame clones only and misses some. The sample holds tens of thousands of clones, roughly 90% seen once. The sequencing here drew on peripheral blood, taken before any cancer treatment. All receptors come from a woman aged 35-70 years with stage I lung adenocarcinoma.

This rearrangement joins TRBV19 to TRBJ1-6; D is unclear. The V and J ends lost 7 bases and 2 bases respectively, with 6 bases between them. Germline CDR1 reads LNHDA; CDR2 reads SQIVND (reference sequence). The CDR3 is 13 amino acids. CDR3 loop: CASMRTYNSPLHF. In nucleotides, the CDR3 is TGTGCCAGTATGCGGACCTATAATTCACCCCTCCACTTT.

The chain recombines TRBV2 with TRBJ1-1; the D is unclear. Per germline, CDR1 SNHLY and CDR2 FYNNEI. The germline V and J ends were trimmed by 2 bases and 2 bases, with 12 bases remaining between them. The CDR3 contains 15 residues. Written as DNA, the CDR3 is TGTGCCAGCAGTGAAAAATGGGAGAGAAACACTGAAGCTTTCTTT. It codes for CASSEKWERNTEAFF.

The genes are TRBV18 and TRBJ2-7, with D perhaps matching TRBD2 (6 bases). The CDR3 is 13 residues long. From germline, CDR1 is KGHSH and CDR2 LQKENI. Between the trimmed V and J ends, which lost 5 bases and 5 bases, there was a span of 13 bases. CDR3 loop: CASSYGGVHEQYF. The CDR3 bases are TGTGCCAGCTCATACGGGGGAGTTCACGAGCAGTACTTC.

This clone occurred once. This chain joins TRBV5-4 and TRBJ2-1; 7 bases align to TRBD2. This CDR3 comprises 17 residues. V was clipped by 6 bases and J by 0 bases; unmatched bases: 12. The germline V gene has CDR1 SGHNT and CDR2 YYREEE (reference sequence). The CDR3 sequence: CASTPGGAKLSYNEQFF. Written as DNA, the CDR3 is TGTGCCAGCACCCCGGGGGGAGCGAAACTCTCCTACAATGAGCAGTTCTTC.

This chain connects TRBV6-5 to TRBJ2-1; TRBD2 aligns across 13 bases. Germline V lookup: CDR1 MNHEY, CDR2 SVGAGI. The CDR3 spans 15 residues. After removal of 10 bases from V and 9 bases from J, the junction contained 12 bases not matched to a gene. The CDR3 sequence is CATYRTSGGRGEQFF. In DNA form, the CDR3 reads TGTGCCACCTATCGGACTAGCGGGGGCAGAGGTGAGCAGTTCTTC.

J is TRBJ2-7 and V is TRBV5-1, with a weak D call TRBD2 (6 bases). The CDR3 runs to 15 residues. Germline-derived CDR1 and CDR2 are SGHRS and YFSETQ. The V and J ends lost 4 bases and 2 bases respectively, with 16 bases between them. The CDR3 sequence: CASSPRETRAYEQYF. CDR3 DNA sequence: TGCGCCAGCAGCCCCAGGGAGACTAGGGCCTACGAGCAGTACTTC. Together with reference TRBV5-1 and TRBJ2-7, the CDR3 gives the full variable domain: KAGVTQTPRYLIKTRGQQVTLSCSPISGHRSVSWYQQTPGQGLQFLFEYFSETQRNKGNFPGRFSGRQFSNSRSEMNVSTLELGDSALYLCASSPRETRAYEQYFGPGTRLTVT.

The genes are TRBV5-6 and TRBJ1-1; D gene uncertain. CDR3 length: 16 residues. Germline lookup yields CDR1 SGHDT and CDR2 YYEEEE. V shed 9 bases and J shed 0 bases, with 21 bases lying between them. The CDR3 spells CATKLSYGEMNTEAFF. The CDR3 DNA is TGTGCCACCAAGTTGTCATATGGGGAAATGAACACTGAAGCTTTCTTT.

The rearrangement joins TRBV5-1 to TRBJ2-1; D gene unclear. The V gene's germline CDR1 is SGHRS and CDR2 YFSETQ. The CDR3 spans 16 residues. The V end lost 0 bases, the J end lost 0 bases, and 10 bases lay between the germline ends. CDR3 region: CASSLDPTSSYNEQFF. CDR3 DNA: TGCGCCAGCAGCTTGGATCCGACAAGCTCCTACAATGAGCAGTTCTTC. Full variable domain (missing parts from reference TRBV5-1 and TRBJ2-1): KAGVTQTPRYLIKTRGQQVTLSCSPISGHRSVSWYQQTPGQGLQFLFEYFSETQRNKGNFPGRFSGRQFSNSRSEMNVSTLELGDSALYLCASSLDPTSSYNEQFFGPGTRLTVL.

The gene calls are TRBV14 and TRBJ2-7; D gene unclear. The ends were cut back, 0 bases at V and 6 bases at J, with 21 bases in the middle. The length of the CDR3 is 17 residues. Germline V gives CDR1 SGHDN, CDR2 FVKESK. CDR3 loop: CASSQDRRTRTRGEQYF. CDR3 bases: TGTGCCAGCAGCCAAGATAGACGTACTCGGACCAGAGGCGAGCAGTACTTC. Variable domain in full (rest from reference TRBV14 and TRBJ2-7): EAGVTQFPSHSVIEKGQTVTLRCDPISGHDNLYWYRRVMGKEIKFLLHFVKESKQDESGMPNNRFLAERTGGTYSTLKVQPAELEDSGVYFCASSQDRRTRTRGEQYFGPGTRLTVT.

This clone was counted once. The chain has TRBV7-3 and TRBJ1-1; D possibly corresponds to TRBD1 (6 bases). Trimming stripped 4 bases from V and 5 bases from J, with 14 bases between. The CDR3 extends over 14 amino acids. Germline CDR1 is SGHTA and CDR2 is FQGTGA. CDR3 DNA sequence: TGTGCCAGCAGCTCACAGGGAGGAAGGACTGAAGCTTTCTTT. It yields the protein CASSSQGGRTEAFF.

This CDR3 is CASSQDVGGGLYEQYF. The CDR3 nucleotides read TGCGCCAGCAGCCAAGACGTAGGCGGGGGGCTCTACGAGCAGTACTTC. This chain joins TRBV4-3 and TRBJ2-7; the match to TRBD2 covers 8 bases. Germline V gene lookup returns CDR1 LGHNA and CDR2 YSLEER. The CDR3 has 16 residues. Trimming cost V 0 bases and J 3 bases; bases outside gene matches: 7.

J is TRBJ2-3 and V is TRBV30; 10 nucleotides agree with TRBD2. The CDR3 sequence is 14 residues long. V lost 4 bases to trimming and J lost 2 bases; unmatched junction nucleotides: 3. Germline V lookup: CDR1 GTSNPN, CDR2 SVGIG (reference sequence). CDR3 residues: CAWTLAGNTDTQYF. As DNA, the CDR3 is TGTGCCTGGACACTAGCGGGAAACACAGATACGCAGTATTTT.

This clone appeared a single time. The rearrangement links TRBV5-1 to TRBJ2-1, with no clear D. Germline CDR1 SGHRS, CDR2 YFSETQ. The V gene lost 2 bases and the J gene lost 0 bases, with 3 bases spanning the gap. The CDR3 spans 13 residues. This CDR3 is CASSFNSYNEQFF. In DNA form, the CDR3 reads TGCGCCAGCAGCTTCAACTCCTACAATGAGCAGTTCTTC.

The genes are TRBV6-5 and TRBJ1-2, with TRBD1 matching over 7 bases. CDR3 size: 15 residues. J gave up 7 bases and V 8 bases, and 16 bases lay outside the gene matches. The germline V gene encodes CDR1 MNHEY and CDR2 SVGAGI. The CDR3 sequence is CASGAQTGEVFGYTF. CDR3 nucleotide sequence: TGTGCCAGCGGTGCCCAAACAGGGGAGGTCTTTGGCTACACCTTC.

CDR3 residues: CASSLGLADTQYF. The CDR3 DNA follows: TGTGCCAGCAGCTTAGGACTAGCGGATACGCAGTATTTT. The chain recombines TRBV11-2 with TRBJ2-3, with 8 nucleotides matching TRBD2. This CDR3 region has 13 residues. Germline V lookup: CDR1 SGHAT, CDR2 FQNNGV. The V segment lost 1 base and the J segment 6 bases; nucleotides outside the gene matches: 0.

This clone has a single count. Distinct nucleotide sequences in the sample also encode this CDR3. V is TRBV18 and J is TRBJ2-7; perhaps D is TRBD1 or TRBD2 (5 bases each). Trimming left V 8 bases short and J 0 bases short, with 11 bases between. CDR3 length equals 13 residues. Germline V CDR1 and CDR2: KGHSH, LQKENI. The CDR3 protein is CASSPGSSYEQYF. The CDR3 DNA sequence: TGTGCCAGCAGTCCAGGGAGCTCCTACGAGCAGTACTTC.

V and J are TRBV27 and TRBJ1-2; a possible D gene is TRBD1 (6 bases). The V gene's germline CDR1 is MNHEY and CDR2 SMNVEV (reference sequence). This CDR3 contains 16 residues. With 0 bases removed from V and 6 bases from J, the gap between germline ends came to 17 bases. CDR3 nucleotides: TGTGCCAGCAGTTTATCTGGCTTGTACAGGGTGGATGGCTACACCTTC. Amino acids: CASSLSGLYRVDGYTF.

The chain is built from TRBV19 and TRBJ1-2; D remains ambiguous. With 11 bases removed from V and 7 bases from J, the gap between germline ends came to 20 bases. The CDR3 is 13 amino acids. CDR1 and CDR2 (germline): LNHDA, SQIVND (reference sequence). The CDR3 DNA follows: TGTGCCGTACAACCGTCAGAGACCTCTGGCTACACCTTC. The encoded protein is CAVQPSETSGYTF.